This T cell receptor beta chain was recovered during a study of blood T cell repertoires in COVID-19. Sequencing was performed with immunoSEQ multiplex PCR; in TCRdb, only in-frame clones are kept and a portion is missing. The sample gives roughly 180,000 clones, approximately 85% of which show up once; 7.5% to 9.5% is in the top ten. The sequenced material came from peripheral blood. The clonotype originates from a woman aged 55-69 years with acute or convalescent COVID-19.

In DNA form, the CDR3 reads TGTGCCAGCAGCCAATGGAGAGCAACCATGGATGAGCAGTTCTTC. This codes for CASSQWRATMDEQFF. The chain couples TRBV4-2 to TRBJ2-1, with no clear D. V lost 2 bases, J lost 8 bases, and 16 bases lay in between. There are 15 residues in the CDR3. Germline V gene lookup returns CDR1 LGHNA and CDR2 YNFKEQ.